A single sample is the source of the 3 T cell receptor beta chains below, sequenced in a study of human CD8 memory T cell subsets (TCRdb year 2020). A Human TCR Profiling Kit was used to prepare UMI-labeled 5' RACE TCRbeta libraries. TCRdb reprocessed the reads and provides one entry for every CDR3 protein sequence; no DNA is given. The sample's own table lists some 6,700 distinct CDR3 sequences. Roughly a quarter of the sample rests with the top ten. Sequencing used CD8+ T cells from PBMCs. These receptors all come from a human donor in good health.

The chain couples TRBV28 to TRBJ1-2; the TCRdb D gene call, TRBD1, has no DNA to confirm it. Germline CDR1 reads MDHEN; CDR2 reads SYDVKM. This CDR3 comprises 16 residues. The CDR3 sequence is CASNGGRGGDGYGYTF.

This clonotype is classed as medium-sized by frequency. CDR3 in amino acids: CSSYERVDNEQFF. The chain has TRBV20-1 and TRBJ2-1. There are 13 residues in the CDR3. From germline, CDR1 is DFQATT and CDR2 SNEGSKA (reference sequence).

The V gene is TRBV7-2, the J gene TRBJ2-1; TCRdb names TRBD1, which stays unverified in the absence of DNA. The CDR3 consists of 15 residues. From germline, CDR1 is SGHTA and CDR2 FQGNSA. The CDR3 protein is CASSAWDRARDEQFF.